The sequence of this T cell receptor beta chain was determined in a study of cytomegalovirus exposure and HLA in healthy donors. The study ran its PCR with 60 Vbeta and 13 Jbeta primers. The repertoire was sequenced with immunoSEQ multiplex PCR; TCRdb's copy has only in-frame clones and lacks some. The table has 150,000 to 200,000 clones, around 84% seen once. Findings and caveats of the study: V segments that were indistinguishable, TRBV6-2 and TRBV6-3 among them, were omitted from analysis. Rarity characterized most TCR sequences, yet some public TCRs appeared in many donors. Researchers reportedly found TCR beta sequences accurately predicted most subjects' HLA-A and HLA-B alleles. Being productive about 87% or about 30% of the time was typical of most TCR beta V segments in an earlier analysis.

V gave up 6 bases and J gave up 5 bases, with 26 bases separating them. Germline V gene lookup returns CDR1 PRHDT and CDR2 FYEKMQ (reference sequence). The CDR3 has 18 residues. This clone was recorded once. Antigen: not known. The rearrangement links TRBV13 to TRBJ1-3; D is perhaps TRBD1 (6 bases). Specimen: PBMCs. The TCR originated in a woman aged 18-30 years in good health and CMV-seronegative. This CDR3 is CASSPPPLAGAIRNTIYF. The CDR3, as DNA: TGTGCCAGCAGTCCTCCCCCTTTGGCAGGGGCTATTCGAAACACCATATATTTT. The full variable domain, in which reference TRBV13 and TRBJ1-3 provide the parts outside the CDR3, is AAGVIQSPRHLIKEKRETATLKCYPIPRHDTVYWYQQGPGQDPQFLISFYEKMQSDKGSIPDRFSAQQFSDYHSELNMSSLELGDSALYFCASSPPPLAGAIRNTIYFGEGSWLTVV.